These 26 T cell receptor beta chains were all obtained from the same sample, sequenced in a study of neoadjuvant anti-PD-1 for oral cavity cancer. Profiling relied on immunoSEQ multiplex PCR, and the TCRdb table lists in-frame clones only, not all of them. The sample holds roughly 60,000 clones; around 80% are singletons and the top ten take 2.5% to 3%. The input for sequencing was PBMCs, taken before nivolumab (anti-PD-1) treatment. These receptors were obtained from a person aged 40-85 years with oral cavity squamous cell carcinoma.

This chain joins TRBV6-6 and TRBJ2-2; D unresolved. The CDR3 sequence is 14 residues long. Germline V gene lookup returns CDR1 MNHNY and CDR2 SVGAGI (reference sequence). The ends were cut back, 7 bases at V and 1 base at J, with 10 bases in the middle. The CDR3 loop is CASKPRRNTGELFF. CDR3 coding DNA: TGTGCCAGCAAACCCCGCAGGAACACCGGGGAGCTGTTTTTT.

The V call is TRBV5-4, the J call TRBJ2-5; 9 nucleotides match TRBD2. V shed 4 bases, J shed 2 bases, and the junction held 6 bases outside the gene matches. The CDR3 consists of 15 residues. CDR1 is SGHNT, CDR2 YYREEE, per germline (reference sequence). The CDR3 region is CASSLGLARQETQYF. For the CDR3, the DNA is TGTGCCAGCAGCCTTGGACTAGCGAGGCAAGAGACCCAGTACTTC.

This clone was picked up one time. As DNA, the CDR3 is TGTGCCAGCAGTTTCAGACAGACAGGAGCCTACGAGCAGTACTTC. This encodes CASSFRQTGAYEQYF. V is TRBV28 and J is TRBJ2-7, with D perhaps TRBD1 (6 bases). The CDR3 is 15 amino acids. CDR1 is MDHEN, CDR2 SYDVKM, per germline. V was trimmed by 3 bases and J by 2 bases, leaving 14 bases between them.

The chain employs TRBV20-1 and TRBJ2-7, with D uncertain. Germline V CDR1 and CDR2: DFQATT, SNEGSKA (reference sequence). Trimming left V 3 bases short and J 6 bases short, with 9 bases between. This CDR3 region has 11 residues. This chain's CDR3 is CSARATVEQYF. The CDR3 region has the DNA TGCAGTGCTAGGGCTACTGTCGAGCAGTACTTC.

CDR3 DNA sequence: TGTGCCAGCAGCGAAGACAGGGGGAATCAGCCCCAGCATTTT. Translated, it gives CASSEDRGNQPQHF. This chain connects TRBV7-9 to TRBJ1-5, with TRBD1 matching 9 bases. The CDR3 extends over 14 amino acids. Germline V gene lookup returns CDR1 SEHNR and CDR2 FQNEAQ (reference sequence). V trimming: 5 bases; J trimming: 4 bases; junction bases outside the gene matches: 3.

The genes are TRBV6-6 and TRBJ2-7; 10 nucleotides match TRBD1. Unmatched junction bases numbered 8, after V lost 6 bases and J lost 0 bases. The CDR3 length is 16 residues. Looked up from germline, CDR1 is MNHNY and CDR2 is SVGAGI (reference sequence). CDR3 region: CASRNSRDRGSYEQYF. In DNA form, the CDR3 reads TGTGCCAGCAGGAATTCAAGGGACAGGGGCTCCTACGAGCAGTACTTC.

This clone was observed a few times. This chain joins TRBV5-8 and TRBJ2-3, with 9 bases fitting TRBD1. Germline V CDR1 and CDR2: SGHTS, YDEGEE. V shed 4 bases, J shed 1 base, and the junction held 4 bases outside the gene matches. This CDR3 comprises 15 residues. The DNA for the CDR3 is TGTGCCAGCAGCCAGGACAGGGGCCGCACAGATACGCAGTATTTT. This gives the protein CASSQDRGRTDTQYF.

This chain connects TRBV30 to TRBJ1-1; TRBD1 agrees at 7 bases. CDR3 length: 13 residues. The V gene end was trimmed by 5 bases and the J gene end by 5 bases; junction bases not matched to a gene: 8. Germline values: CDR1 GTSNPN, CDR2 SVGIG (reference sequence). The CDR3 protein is CAWSTGLDTEAFF. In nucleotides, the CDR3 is TGTGCCTGGTCGACAGGGCTGGATACTGAAGCTTTCTTT.

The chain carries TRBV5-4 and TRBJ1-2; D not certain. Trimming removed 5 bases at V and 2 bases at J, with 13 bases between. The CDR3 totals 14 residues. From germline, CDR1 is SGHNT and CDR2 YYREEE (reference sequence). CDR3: CASSFGRKNYGYTF. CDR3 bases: TGTGCCAGCAGTTTTGGACGGAAAAACTATGGCTACACCTTC.

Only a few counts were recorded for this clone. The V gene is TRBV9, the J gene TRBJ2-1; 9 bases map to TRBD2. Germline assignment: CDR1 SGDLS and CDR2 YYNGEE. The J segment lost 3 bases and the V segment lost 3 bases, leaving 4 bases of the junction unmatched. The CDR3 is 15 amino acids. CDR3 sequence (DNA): TGTGCCAGCAGCGGCGGGACTAGCTTCTACAATGAGCAGTTCTTC. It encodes CASSGGTSFYNEQFF.

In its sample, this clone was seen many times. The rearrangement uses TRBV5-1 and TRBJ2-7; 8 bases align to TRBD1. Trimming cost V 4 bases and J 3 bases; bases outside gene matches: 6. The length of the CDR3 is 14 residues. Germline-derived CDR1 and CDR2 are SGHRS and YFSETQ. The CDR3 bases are TGCGCCAGCAGCGCGGGACAGGAACACTACGAGCAGTACTTC. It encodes CASSAGQEHYEQYF.

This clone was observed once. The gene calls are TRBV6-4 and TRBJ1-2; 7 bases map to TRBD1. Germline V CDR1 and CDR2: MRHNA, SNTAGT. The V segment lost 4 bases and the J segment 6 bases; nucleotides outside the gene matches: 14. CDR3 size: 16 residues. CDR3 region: CASSASGAPDRDGYTF. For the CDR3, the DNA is TGTGCCAGCAGTGCCTCAGGAGCCCCAGACAGGGATGGCTACACCTTC.

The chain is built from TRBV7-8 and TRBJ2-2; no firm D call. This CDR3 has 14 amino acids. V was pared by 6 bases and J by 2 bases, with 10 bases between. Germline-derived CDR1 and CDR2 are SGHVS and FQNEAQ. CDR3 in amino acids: CASRSPLNTGELFF. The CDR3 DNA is TGTGCCAGCAGGTCTCCCCTTAACACCGGGGAGCTGTTTTTT.

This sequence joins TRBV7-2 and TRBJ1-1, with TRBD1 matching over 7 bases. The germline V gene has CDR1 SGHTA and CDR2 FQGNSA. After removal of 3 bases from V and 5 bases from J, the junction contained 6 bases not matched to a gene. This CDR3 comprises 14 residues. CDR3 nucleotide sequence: TGTGCCAGCAGCTTCGGGCCCAGGGGGACTGAAGCTTTCTTT. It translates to CASSFGPRGTEAFF.

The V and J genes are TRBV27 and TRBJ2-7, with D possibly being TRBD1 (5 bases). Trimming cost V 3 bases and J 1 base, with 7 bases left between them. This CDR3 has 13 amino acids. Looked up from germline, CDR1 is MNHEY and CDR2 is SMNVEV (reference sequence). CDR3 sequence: CASSFRQSYEQYF. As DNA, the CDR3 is TGTGCCAGCAGTTTTCGACAGTCCTACGAGCAGTACTTC.

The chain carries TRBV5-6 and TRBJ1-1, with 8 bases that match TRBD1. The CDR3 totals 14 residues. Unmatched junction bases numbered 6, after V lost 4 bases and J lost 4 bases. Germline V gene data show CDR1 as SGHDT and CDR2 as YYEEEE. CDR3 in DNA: TGTGCCAGCAGCGTGACAGGGGTCGTCACTGAAGCTTTCTTT. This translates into CASSVTGVVTEAFF.

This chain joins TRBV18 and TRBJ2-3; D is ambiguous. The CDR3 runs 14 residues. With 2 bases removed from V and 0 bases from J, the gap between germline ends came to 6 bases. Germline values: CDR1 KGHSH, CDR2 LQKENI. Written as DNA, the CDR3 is TGTGCCAGCTCACCAGCAAGTAGCACAGATACGCAGTATTTT. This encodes CASSPASSTDTQYF.

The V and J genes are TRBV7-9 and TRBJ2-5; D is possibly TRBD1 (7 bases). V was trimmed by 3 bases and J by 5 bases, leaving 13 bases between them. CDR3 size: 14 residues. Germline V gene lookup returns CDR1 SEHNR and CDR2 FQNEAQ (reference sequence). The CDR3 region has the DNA TGTGCCAGCAGCTTGGAGGGGGCGCATGAGACCCAGTACTTC. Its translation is CASSLEGAHETQYF.

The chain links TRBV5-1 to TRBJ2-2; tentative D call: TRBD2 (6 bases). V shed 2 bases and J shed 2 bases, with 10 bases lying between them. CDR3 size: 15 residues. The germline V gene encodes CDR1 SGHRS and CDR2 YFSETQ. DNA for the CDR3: TGCGCCAGCAGCTTCTTAGCGGATAACACCGGGGAGCTGTTTTTT. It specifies CASSFLADNTGELFF.

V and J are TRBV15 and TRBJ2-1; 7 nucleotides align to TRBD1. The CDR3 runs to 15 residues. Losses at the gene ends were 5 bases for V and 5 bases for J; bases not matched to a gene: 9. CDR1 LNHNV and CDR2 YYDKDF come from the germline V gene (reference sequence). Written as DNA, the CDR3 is TGTGCCACCAGCCCCCCTTGGGGGACAGACAATGAGCAGTTCTTC. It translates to CATSPPWGTDNEQFF. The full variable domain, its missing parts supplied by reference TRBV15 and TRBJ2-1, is DAMVIQNPRYQVTQFGKPVTLSCSQTLNHNVMYWYQQKSSQAPKLLFHYYDKDFNNEADTPDNFQSRRPNTSFCFLDIRSPGLGDTAMYLCATSPPWGTDNEQFFGPGTRLTVL.

The CDR3 reads CASSPRGAGRAGASGRAMPYEQYF. CDR3 DNA sequence: TGTGCCAGCAGTCCCCGGGGTGCTGGACGGGCGGGGGCTAGCGGGAGGGCCATGCCCTACGAGCAGTACTTC. The genes are TRBV28 and TRBJ2-7; TRBD2 matches 12 bases. After removal of 5 bases from V and 2 bases from J, the junction contained 31 bases not matched to a gene. From germline, CDR1 is MDHEN and CDR2 SYDVKM. This CDR3 has 24 amino acids.

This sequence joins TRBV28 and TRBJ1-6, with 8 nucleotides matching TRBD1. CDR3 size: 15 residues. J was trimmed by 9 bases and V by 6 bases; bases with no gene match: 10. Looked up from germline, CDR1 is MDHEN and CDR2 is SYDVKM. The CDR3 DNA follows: TGTGCCAGCAGAGCCTCGACAGGGGAAACTTCACCCCTCCACTTT. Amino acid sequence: CASRASTGETSPLHF.

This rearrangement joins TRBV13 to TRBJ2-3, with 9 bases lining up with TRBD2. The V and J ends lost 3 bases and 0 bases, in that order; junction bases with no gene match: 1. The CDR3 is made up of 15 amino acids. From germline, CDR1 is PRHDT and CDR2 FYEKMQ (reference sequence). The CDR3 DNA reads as TGTGCCAGCAGCTTTACTAGCGGGAGCACAGATACGCAGTATTTT. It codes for CASSFTSGSTDTQYF.

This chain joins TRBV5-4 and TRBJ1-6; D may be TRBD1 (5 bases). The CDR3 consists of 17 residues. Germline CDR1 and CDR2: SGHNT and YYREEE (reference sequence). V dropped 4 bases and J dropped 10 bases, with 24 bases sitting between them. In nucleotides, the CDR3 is TGTGCCAGCAGCCCAACGAAGGGAGGAGGGGTAGTATCACCCCTCCACTTT. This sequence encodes CASSPTKGGGVVSPLHF.

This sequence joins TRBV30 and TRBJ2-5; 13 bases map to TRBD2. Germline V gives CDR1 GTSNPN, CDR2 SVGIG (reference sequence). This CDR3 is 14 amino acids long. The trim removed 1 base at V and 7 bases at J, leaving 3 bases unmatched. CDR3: CAWSGTSGRWTQYF. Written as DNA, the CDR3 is TGTGCCTGGAGTGGGACTAGCGGGAGATGGACCCAGTACTTC.

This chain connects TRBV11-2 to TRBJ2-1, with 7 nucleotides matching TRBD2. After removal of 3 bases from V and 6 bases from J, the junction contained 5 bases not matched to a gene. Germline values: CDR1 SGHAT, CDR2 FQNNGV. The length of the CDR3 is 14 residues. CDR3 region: CASSFTTSSNEQFF. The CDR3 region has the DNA TGTGCCAGCAGCTTTACGACTAGCTCCAATGAGCAGTTCTTC.